The clone carrying this T cell receptor (beta chain) was picked up one time. TCRdb's table, derived via immunoSEQ multiplex PCR, lists solely in-frame clones and lacks some. The profile covers more than 15,000 clones, with roughly 72% appearing a single time and roughly 5.3% taken by the ten largest. This sample is part of a study of somatic mutations in cytotoxic T cells in rheumatoid arthritis. V was cut by 2 bases and J by 6 bases, with 20 bases left in between. This CDR3 spans 17 amino acids. Germline CDR1 is SGHRS and CDR2 is YFSETQ. The origin of this receptor is a man aged 55-75 years in good health. The chain couples TRBV5-1 to TRBJ2-2, with a weak D call TRBD2 (5 bases). The source material was CD8+ T cells sorted from blood. The CDR3 here is CASSFGDIGERSGELFF. CDR3 in DNA: TGCGCCAGCAGCTTTGGGGATATCGGGGAGAGATCCGGGGAGCTGTTTTTT.